This T cell receptor (beta chain) originates from a study of blood T cell repertoires in COVID-19. The overall study: Collection of acute and convalescent COVID-19 samples took place in the United States, Italy and Spain.

V trimming: 2 bases; J trimming: 1 base; junction bases outside the gene matches: 8. Germline CDR1 MGHRA, CDR2 YSYEKL. The CDR3 consists of 17 residues. Data came from immunoSEQ multiplex PCR; TCRdb stores just in-frame clones and leaves some out. The data contain under 250,000 clones, 87% of them singletons. The study recruited people aged roughly 18 to 95 years across about two dozen US areas. The chain employs TRBV4-1 and TRBJ2-5; 9 positions agree with TRBD2. Sequenced: PBMCs or T cells enriched from blood (not recorded which). The receptor was isolated from a woman aged 25 to 39 with acute COVID-19. The CDR3 DNA reads TGCGCCAGCAGCCAAACTTCGCGGGGGGGACTCCAAGAGACCCAGTACTTC. Amino acid sequence: CASSQTSRGGLQETQYF.